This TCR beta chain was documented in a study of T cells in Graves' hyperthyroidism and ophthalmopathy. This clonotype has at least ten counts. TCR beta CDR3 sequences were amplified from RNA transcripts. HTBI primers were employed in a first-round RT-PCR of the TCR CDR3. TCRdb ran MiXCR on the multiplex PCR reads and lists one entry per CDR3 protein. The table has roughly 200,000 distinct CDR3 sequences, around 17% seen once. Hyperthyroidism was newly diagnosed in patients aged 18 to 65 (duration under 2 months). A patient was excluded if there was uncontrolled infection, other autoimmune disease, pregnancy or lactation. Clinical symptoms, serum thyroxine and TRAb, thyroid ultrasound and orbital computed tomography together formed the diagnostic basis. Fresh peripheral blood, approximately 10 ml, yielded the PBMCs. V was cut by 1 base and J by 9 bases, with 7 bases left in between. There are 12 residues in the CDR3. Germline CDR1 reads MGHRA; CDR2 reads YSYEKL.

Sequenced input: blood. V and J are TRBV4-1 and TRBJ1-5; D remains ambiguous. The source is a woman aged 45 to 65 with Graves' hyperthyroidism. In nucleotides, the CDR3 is TGCGCCAGCAGCCAAGGGCGAGGGCCCCAGCATTTT. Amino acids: CASSQGRGPQHF.